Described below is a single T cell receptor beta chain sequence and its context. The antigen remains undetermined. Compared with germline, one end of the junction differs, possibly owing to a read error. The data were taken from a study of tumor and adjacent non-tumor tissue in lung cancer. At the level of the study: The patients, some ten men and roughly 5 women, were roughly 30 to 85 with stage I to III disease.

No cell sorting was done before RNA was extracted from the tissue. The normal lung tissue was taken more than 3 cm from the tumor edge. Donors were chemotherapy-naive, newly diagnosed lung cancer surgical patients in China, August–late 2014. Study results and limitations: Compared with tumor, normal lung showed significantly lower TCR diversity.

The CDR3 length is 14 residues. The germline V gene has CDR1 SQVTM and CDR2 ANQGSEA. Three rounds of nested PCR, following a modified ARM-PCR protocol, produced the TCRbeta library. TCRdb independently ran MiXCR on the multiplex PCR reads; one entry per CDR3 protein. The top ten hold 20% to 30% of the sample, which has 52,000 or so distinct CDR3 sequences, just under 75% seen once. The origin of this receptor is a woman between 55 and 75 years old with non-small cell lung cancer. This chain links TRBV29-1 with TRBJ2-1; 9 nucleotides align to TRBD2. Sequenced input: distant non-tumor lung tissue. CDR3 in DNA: TGTAGCGTTGAGCCTAGCGGGAAGCTCAATAAGCAATTCTTC. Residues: CSVEPSGKLNKQFF.